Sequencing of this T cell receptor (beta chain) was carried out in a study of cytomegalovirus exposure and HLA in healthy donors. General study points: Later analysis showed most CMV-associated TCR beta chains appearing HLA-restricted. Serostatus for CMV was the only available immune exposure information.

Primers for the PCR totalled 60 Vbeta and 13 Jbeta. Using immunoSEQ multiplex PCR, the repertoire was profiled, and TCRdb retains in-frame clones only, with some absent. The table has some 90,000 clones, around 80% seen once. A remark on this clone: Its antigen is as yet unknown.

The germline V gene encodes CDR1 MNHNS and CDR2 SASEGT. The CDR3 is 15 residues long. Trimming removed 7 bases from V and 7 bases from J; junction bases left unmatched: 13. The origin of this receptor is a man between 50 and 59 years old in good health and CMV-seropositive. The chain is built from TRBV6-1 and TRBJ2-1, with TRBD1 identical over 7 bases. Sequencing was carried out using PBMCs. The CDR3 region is CASTFRQGRPNEQFF. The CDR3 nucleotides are TGTGCCAGCACCTTTAGACAGGGCAGGCCGAATGAGCAGTTCTTC.